The 9 T cell receptor beta chains given below trace back to one sample, sequenced in a study of shared clonotypes between healthy human individuals (dated by TCRdb to the early 2020s). Libraries were built with the immunoSEQ multiplex PCR assay. TCRdb limited this immuneACCESS table to in-frame rearrangements with V and J called. A share of clones is missing; checked studies link under half to unresolved V genes, and the rest is unexplained. Present in this sample are roughly 300,000 clones, 73% of which were seen just once. Together, the top ten hold about 10% of the sample. Source material: memory CD4+ T cells sorted from blood. This specimen's cell subset or site label, interpreted: CD45RA-negative fraction. These TCRs come from a man aged 25 to 45 in good health.

The chain joins TRBV28 to TRBJ2-7, with D possibly TRBD2 on 5 matching bases. Trimming removed 4 bases from V and 6 bases from J, with 19 bases in between. Germline assignment: CDR1 MDHEN and CDR2 SYDVKM. CDR3 length: 15 residues. The CDR3 is CASSSPSVASVEQYF. DNA for the CDR3: TGTGCCAGCAGTTCCCCTTCTGTAGCGTCGGTCGAGCAGTACTTC. Full variable domain (outside the CDR3, taken from reference TRBV28 and TRBJ2-7): DVKVTQSSRYLVKRTGEKVFLECVQDMDHENMFWYRQDPGLGLRLIYFSYDVKMKEKGDIPEGYSVSREKKERFSLILESASTNQTSMYLCASSSPSVASVEQYFGPGTRLTVT.

The chain employs TRBV29-1 and TRBJ2-7, with a tentative D call TRBD1 (6 bases). V was cut by 8 bases and J by 3 bases, with 14 bases left in between. The CDR3 loop spans 12 amino acids. Germline CDR1 reads SQVTM; CDR2 reads ANQGSEA. CDR3 nucleotides: TGCAGCCCGCTCAGGGGTAACTACGAGCAGTACTTC. This gives the protein CSPLRGNYEQYF.

The rearrangement uses TRBV11-2 and TRBJ1-4; 8 nucleotides agree with TRBD1. The CDR3 covers 15 residues. V lost 5 bases to trimming and J lost 1 base; unmatched junction nucleotides: 3. Germline V gene lookup returns CDR1 SGHAT and CDR2 FQNNGV. The CDR3 sequence is CASSVRGLTNEKLFF. The DNA for the CDR3 is TGTGCCAGCAGCGTCAGGGGGCTAACTAATGAAAAACTGTTTTTT.

V is TRBV10-3 and J is TRBJ2-7; no firm D call. The germline V gene encodes CDR1 ENHRY and CDR2 SYGVKD. V gave up 3 bases and J gave up 0 bases, with 9 bases separating them. CDR3 length equals 14 residues. The CDR3 is CAISDYKSSYEQYF. In DNA, the CDR3 is TGTGCCATCAGTGACTACAAGAGCTCCTACGAGCAGTACTTC.

This clone occurred a few times. The rearrangement links TRBV18 to TRBJ1-1; D is possibly TRBD1 (6 bases). Trimming took 4 bases from V and 12 from J, leaving 12 bases between them. The CDR3 is 11 amino acids. Germline V CDR1 and CDR2: KGHSH, LQKENI. DNA for the CDR3: TGTGCCAGCTCACTACAGGGCGAACCTTTCTTT. It is translated as CASSLQGEPFF.

The CDR3 DNA sequence: TGTGCCAGCTCACCTTTGCTGGGGACTAAGGATGAGCAGTTCTTC. Protein sequence: CASSPLLGTKDEQFF. V usage is TRBV18 and J usage is TRBJ2-1; 7 bases are a match to TRBD2. Unmatched junction bases numbered 10, after V lost 3 bases and J lost 8 bases. This CDR3 spans 15 amino acids. Per germline, CDR1 KGHSH and CDR2 LQKENI.

The chain has TRBV5-1 and TRBJ2-1, with D possibly TRBD1 on 6 matching bases. CDR1 and CDR2 from the germline V gene are SGHRS and YFSETQ. The CDR3 length is 13 residues. Trimming took 6 bases from V and 5 from J, leaving 12 bases between them. CDR3 loop: CASTVGTNNEQFF. CDR3 sequence (DNA): TGCGCCAGCACGGTAGGGACAAACAATGAGCAGTTCTTC.

This chain links TRBV2 with TRBJ2-7, with 7 bases that match TRBD1. The CDR3 is 14 amino acids. Trimming took 7 bases from V and 6 from J; bases not matched to a gene: 12. Germline V gene data show CDR1 as SNHLY and CDR2 as FYNNEI. CDR3 protein: CASKFHDRVREQYF. For the CDR3, the DNA is TGTGCCAGCAAATTTCACGACAGGGTCCGCGAGCAGTACTTC.

This clone was found many times. CDR3 sequence reads: CAISESLTGDNSYEQYF. The CDR3 region has the DNA TGTGCCATCAGTGAGTCCCTGACGGGGGACAACTCCTACGAGCAGTACTTC. The chain has TRBV10-3 and TRBJ2-7, with D perhaps given as TRBD1 or TRBD2 (6 bases each). The CDR3 spans 17 residues. The germline V and J ends were trimmed by 0 bases and 0 bases, with 15 bases remaining between them. Germline lookup yields CDR1 ENHRY and CDR2 SYGVKD.